The 4 T cell receptor beta chains below all came from one sample that was sequenced in a study of T cell responses to AZD1222 COVID-19 vaccine. Libraries were prepared by immunoSEQ multiplex PCR; TCRdb keeps only in-frame clonotypes and omits some of them. The sample lists approximately 140,000 clones, 91% occurring once. The sequences come from peripheral blood, collected 28 days after the second AZD1222 dose. The receptors originated from an adult who received the AZD1222 COVID-19 vaccine.

The chain couples TRBV27 to TRBJ1-2; D is undetermined. This CDR3 is 15 amino acids long. V was shortened by 6 bases and J by 2 bases, with 16 bases between the two germline ends. The V gene's germline CDR1 is MNHEY and CDR2 SMNVEV (reference sequence). CDR3 DNA: TGTGCCAGCAGACGCCTGGGATACTCCAACTATGGCTACACCTTC. It encodes CASRRLGYSNYGYTF.

The chain is built from TRBV6-5 and TRBJ2-3; 11 nucleotides line up with TRBD2. After removal of 7 bases from V and 8 bases from J, the junction contained 11 bases not matched to a gene. Germline lookup yields CDR1 MNHEY and CDR2 SVGAGI. There are 15 residues in the CDR3. CDR3 region: CASTQLAGELGTQYF. The CDR3 DNA sequence: TGTGCCAGCACTCAACTAGCGGGGGAATTAGGTACGCAGTATTTT.

This rearrangement joins TRBV21-1 to TRBJ1-4. TRBV21-1 is given as a pseudogene. This CDR3 has 19 amino acids. In nucleotides, the CDR3 is TGTGCCAGCAGCAAAGCTCAGGGAGAGGGACGCACCTCTAATGAAAAACTGTTTTTT. This codes for CASSKAQGEGRTSNEKLFF.

This chain joins TRBV6-6 and TRBJ1-5; D perhaps matches TRBD1 (6 bases). This CDR3 spans 15 amino acids. V lost 6 bases to trimming and J lost 4 bases, with 16 bases between them. Germline V CDR1 and CDR2: MNHNY, SVGAGI (reference sequence). The CDR3 bases are TGTGCCAGCAGCCCTCCAGGGGCCCCAAATCAGCCCCAGCATTTT. It yields the protein CASSPPGAPNQPQHF.